The next 25 T cell receptor beta chains were all read from a single sample in a study of cytomegalovirus exposure and HLA in healthy donors. With 60 Vbeta and 13 Jbeta primers, the PCR was carried out. Profiled with immunoSEQ multiplex PCR; TCRdb holds only in-frame clones, not every one. Of more than 150,000 clones listed, around 80% are singletons. The sequencing sample was made of PBMCs. These receptors came from a woman in her twenties or thirties in good health and CMV-seropositive.

This clone was counted only a few times. The rearrangement uses TRBV5-4 and TRBJ2-1, with 13 nucleotides matching TRBD2. The CDR3 consists of 15 residues. In germline, CDR1 is SGHNT, CDR2 YYREEE (reference sequence). Trimming at V came to 1 base and at J to 12 bases, leaving 7 bases not matched to a gene. CDR3 nucleotide sequence: TGTGCCAGCAGCTTGTCGGGACTAGCGGGGTACGGGCAGTTCTTC. Translating it yields CASSLSGLAGYGQFF.

The rearrangement uses TRBV9 and TRBJ2-2; 7 nucleotides line up with TRBD2. Germline CDR1 reads SGDLS; CDR2 reads YYNGEE. The CDR3 has 16 amino acids. The junction had 5 bases not matched to a gene; V was cut back by 1 base and J by 2 bases. CDR3 coding DNA: TGTGCCAGCAGCGTATCAGGCGGGGGAAACACCGGGGAGCTGTTTTTT. This sequence encodes CASSVSGGGNTGELFF.

V and J are TRBV9 and TRBJ2-4; weak D call: TRBD2 (6 bases). There are 15 residues in the CDR3. Deletions cut 0 bases from V and 1 base from J, with 8 bases between. Germline assignment: CDR1 SGDLS and CDR2 YYNGEE. The DNA for the CDR3 is TGTGCCAGCAGCGTAGGGGCGGGGGCCAAAAACATTCAGTACTTC. It codes for CASSVGAGAKNIQYF.

The chain has TRBV6-1 and TRBJ1-2, with 10 bases identical to TRBD1. This CDR3 comprises 14 residues. CDR1 is MNHNS, CDR2 SASEGT, per germline. With 5 bases clipped from V and 4 bases from J, the junction kept 4 bases outside the gene matches. The DNA for the CDR3 is TGTGCCAGCAGTTTGGGACAGGGGTTCTATGGCTACACCTTC. Its translation: CASSLGQGFYGYTF.

V usage is TRBV11-3 and J usage is TRBJ2-1; 8 bases match TRBD2. The CDR3 runs 14 residues. CDR1 SGHNT and CDR2 YENEEA come from the germline V gene. Unmatched junction bases numbered 9, after V lost 5 bases and J lost 9 bases. The CDR3 protein is CASSTAGATTEQFF. CDR3 DNA sequence: TGTGCCAGCAGCACAGCGGGGGCCACAACTGAGCAGTTCTTC.

Details on this clone: Germline and junction disagree at one end, which may indicate a read error. The chain links TRBV27 to TRBJ2-1, with unresolved D. Germline lookup yields CDR1 MNHEY and CDR2 SMNVEV (reference sequence). This CDR3 spans 14 amino acids. The CDR3 sequence is CASSLSSFYDEQFF. CDR3 nucleotide sequence: TGTGCCAGCAGTTTATCGAGCTTCTACGATGAGCAGTTCTTC.

This rearrangement joins TRBV19 to TRBJ2-1, with D perhaps TRBD1 (6 bases). The length of the CDR3 is 14 residues. Germline CDR1 reads LNHDA; CDR2 reads SQIVND (reference sequence). V was trimmed by 6 bases and J by 8 bases, leaving 17 bases between them. As DNA, the CDR3 is TGTGCCAGTAGGCTGGTGGGGGCGTCCGATGAGCAGTTCTTC. Amino acids: CASRLVGASDEQFF.

Of note for this clone: One junction end disagrees with the germline gene, perhaps due to a read error. The rearrangement links TRBV7-9 to TRBJ1-6, with D possibly TRBD1 on 6 matching bases. CDR3 length equals 14 residues. CDR1 and CDR2 from the germline V gene are SEHNR and FQNEAQ (reference sequence). CDR3 in DNA: TGTTCCAGCCACTATCTGGACAGCCTTTCACCCCTCCACTTT. Translation gives CSSHYLDSLSPLHF. Full variable domain (missing parts from reference TRBV7-9 and TRBJ1-6): DTGVSQNPRHKITKRGQNVTFRCDPISEHNRLYWYRQTLGQGPEFLTYFQNEAQLEKSRLLSDRFSAERPKGSFSTLEIQRTEQGDSAMYLCSSHYLDSLSPLHFGNGTRLTVT.

The chain uses TRBV29-1 and TRBJ1-2, with TRBD1 identical over 11 bases. The trim removed 5 bases at V and 6 bases at J, leaving 5 bases unmatched. Per the germline V gene, CDR1 is SQVTM and CDR2 is ANQGSEA. The CDR3 loop spans 13 amino acids. The CDR3 DNA is TGCAGCGTTCGGACAGGGGGCGCAAATGGCTACACCTTC. Translation gives CSVRTGGANGYTF.

V usage is TRBV9 and J usage is TRBJ2-3; TRBD2 matches at 10 bases. Germline trimming cut 3 bases from V and 3 bases from J; bases unmatched to any gene: 4. This CDR3 contains 15 residues. Germline V gene lookup returns CDR1 SGDLS and CDR2 YYNGEE. The CDR3 sequence: CASSERGGRTDTQYF. In nucleotides, the CDR3 is TGTGCCAGCAGCGAGCGGGGGGGGCGGACAGATACGCAGTATTTT.

In this sample, this clone turned up a few times. The rearrangement joins TRBV7-9 to TRBJ2-5; TRBD1 matches 9 bases. V shed 4 bases and J 4 bases; nucleotides not matched to a gene: 7. The CDR3 totals 15 residues. CDR1 is SEHNR and CDR2 is FQNEAQ in the germline V gene (reference sequence). The CDR3 DNA is TGTGCCAGCAGCTCGGACAGGGGCGGGGGAGAGACCCAGTACTTC. It specifies CASSSDRGGGETQYF.

This chain links TRBV2 with TRBJ1-5; a possible D gene is TRBD1 (5 bases). CDR3 length equals 14 residues. CDR1 and CDR2 (germline): SNHLY, FYNNEI. Between the trimmed V and J ends, which lost 6 bases and 1 base, there was a span of 10 bases. CDR3 amino acids: CASSGQASNQPQHF. DNA for the CDR3: TGTGCCAGCAGCGGACAAGCCAGCAATCAGCCCCAGCATTTT.

This chain links TRBV11-3 with TRBJ2-7; tentative D call: TRBD1 (5 bases). Trimming took off 5 bases at V and 2 bases at J, with 16 bases between the two ends. The CDR3 length is 15 residues. Germline V gives CDR1 SGHNT, CDR2 YENEEA. The CDR3 is CASSPLLGRTYEQYF. CDR3 DNA: TGTGCCAGCAGCCCCTTGTTGGGGCGGACCTACGAGCAGTACTTC. Full variable domain (remainder filled in from reference TRBV11-3 and TRBJ2-7): EAGVVQSPRYKIIEKKQPVAFWCNPISGHNTLYWYLQNLGQGPELLIRYENEEAVDDSQLPKDRFSAERLKGVDSTLKIQPAELGDSAVYLCASSPLLGRTYEQYFGPGTRLTVT.

This clone has more than one count but fewer than ten. The chain combines TRBV19 with TRBJ2-2, with 7 bases aligning to TRBD1. J was trimmed by 4 bases and V by 4 bases; bases with no gene match: 6. This CDR3 contains 15 residues. Looked up from germline, CDR1 is LNHDA and CDR2 is SQIVND (reference sequence). Here the CDR3 reads CASSKPGQATGELFF. As DNA, the CDR3 is TGTGCCAGTAGTAAGCCCGGACAGGCCACCGGGGAGCTGTTTTTT.

CDR3 protein: CASSYHRAGSPLHF. Here the CDR3 DNA reads TGTGCCAGCAGTTATCACAGAGCTGGTTCACCCCTCCACTTT. V is TRBV6-6 and J is TRBJ1-6; D remains ambiguous. From germline, CDR1 is MNHNY and CDR2 SVGAGI (reference sequence). The CDR3 has 14 amino acids. Trimming stripped 3 bases from V and 9 bases from J, with 12 bases between.

This sequence joins TRBV9 and TRBJ1-6; 7 bases line up with TRBD1. This CDR3 spans 14 amino acids. The V and J ends lost 0 bases and 13 bases, in that order; junction bases with no gene match: 7. Germline V gives CDR1 SGDLS, CDR2 YYNGEE. The CDR3 is CASSVGGGGRPLHF. DNA for the CDR3: TGTGCCAGCAGCGTAGGAGGGGGCGGGCGGCCCCTCCACTTT. Full variable domain (missing parts from reference TRBV9 and TRBJ1-6): DSGVTQTPKHLITATGQRVTLRCSPRSGDLSVYWYQQSLDQGLQFLIQYYNGEERAKGNILERFSAQQFPDLHSELNLSSLELGDSALYFCASSVGGGGRPLHFGNGTRLTVT.

The chain employs TRBV19 and TRBJ2-7; possibly TRBD1 for D (6 bases). V dropped 6 bases and J dropped 0 bases, with 15 bases sitting between them. CDR3 length equals 15 residues. Germline CDR1 and CDR2: LNHDA and SQIVND (reference sequence). CDR3 loop: CASRDRDTRSYEQYF. Here the CDR3 DNA reads TGTGCCAGTAGGGACCGGGACACCCGCTCCTACGAGCAGTACTTC.

The chain uses TRBV29-1 and TRBJ2-7; tentatively, D is TRBD2 (6 bases). The CDR3 contains 11 residues. Germline V gene sequence: CDR1 SQVTM, CDR2 ANQGSEA. V was pared by 7 bases and J by 2 bases, with 9 bases between. CDR3 DNA: TGCAGCGCACTAGCAGCCTACGAGCAGTACTTC. It specifies CSALAAYEQYF.

The V call is TRBV10-2, the J call TRBJ2-5; 10 bases fit TRBD2. Trimming cost V 3 bases and J 2 bases; bases outside gene matches: 9. This CDR3 is built from 17 residues. Germline CDR1 reads WSHSY; CDR2 reads SAAADI. The CDR3 DNA reads as TGCGCCAGCAGTGATCTTTCTAGCGGGGGTTGGCAAGAGACCCAGTACTTC. It yields the protein CASSDLSSGGWQETQYF.

V and J are TRBV6-1 and TRBJ2-1; D ambiguous. Per the germline V gene, CDR1 is MNHNS and CDR2 is SASEGT. The CDR3 length is 12 residues. V was shortened by 6 bases and J by 9 bases, with 12 bases between the two germline ends. CDR3 nucleotide sequence: TGTGCCAGCAGGCGCGCGGCTGGTGAGCAGTTCTTC. It is translated as CASRRAAGEQFF.

This clone is a singleton in its sample. The chain links TRBV5-1 to TRBJ2-7, with 9 positions matching TRBD1. V was pared by 2 bases and J by 2 bases, with 5 bases of the junction left unmatched. The CDR3 has 15 residues. Germline loops: CDR1 SGHRS, CDR2 YFSETQ. The chain's CDR3 is CASSFGTGPTYEQYF. In nucleotides, the CDR3 is TGCGCCAGCAGCTTCGGGACAGGGCCTACCTACGAGCAGTACTTC.

The chain uses TRBV19 and TRBJ1-5, with 10 bases identical to TRBD1. This CDR3 has 14 residues. Per germline, CDR1 LNHDA and CDR2 SQIVND (reference sequence). J was trimmed by 7 bases and V by 6 bases; bases with no gene match: 6. CDR3 coding DNA: TGTGCCAGTAGACGGACAGGGGGGGAACAGCCCCAGCATTTT. This sequence encodes CASRRTGGEQPQHF.

The chain recombines TRBV19 with TRBJ1-2; D is possibly TRBD1 (6 bases). This CDR3 is 15 amino acids long. V lost 4 bases and J 3 bases, leaving 15 bases between the germline ends. Looked up from germline, CDR1 is LNHDA and CDR2 is SQIVND (reference sequence). CDR3 amino acids: CASSTAGQPYYGYTF. Here the CDR3 DNA reads TGTGCCAGTAGTACAGCAGGACAGCCCTACTATGGCTACACCTTC.

The CDR3 here is CASSQVGGALTYEQYF. The CDR3 bases are TGCGCCAGCAGCCAGGTCGGTGGGGCGCTCACCTACGAGCAGTACTTC. The chain has TRBV4-3 and TRBJ2-7; maybe TRBD1 (5 bases). CDR3 size: 16 residues. Trimming stripped 3 bases from V and 2 bases from J, with 17 bases between. Germline V gives CDR1 LGHNA, CDR2 YSLEER.

Here the CDR3 DNA reads TGTGCCAGCAGCTTGCGAAAGACAGTAGATACGCAGTATTTT. Translation gives CASSLRKTVDTQYF. The chain employs TRBV7-2 and TRBJ2-3; tentative D call: TRBD1 (5 bases). Germline V gives CDR1 SGHTA, CDR2 FQGNSA. CDR3 length: 14 amino acids. Between the trimmed V and J ends, which lost 3 bases and 5 bases, there was a span of 12 bases.